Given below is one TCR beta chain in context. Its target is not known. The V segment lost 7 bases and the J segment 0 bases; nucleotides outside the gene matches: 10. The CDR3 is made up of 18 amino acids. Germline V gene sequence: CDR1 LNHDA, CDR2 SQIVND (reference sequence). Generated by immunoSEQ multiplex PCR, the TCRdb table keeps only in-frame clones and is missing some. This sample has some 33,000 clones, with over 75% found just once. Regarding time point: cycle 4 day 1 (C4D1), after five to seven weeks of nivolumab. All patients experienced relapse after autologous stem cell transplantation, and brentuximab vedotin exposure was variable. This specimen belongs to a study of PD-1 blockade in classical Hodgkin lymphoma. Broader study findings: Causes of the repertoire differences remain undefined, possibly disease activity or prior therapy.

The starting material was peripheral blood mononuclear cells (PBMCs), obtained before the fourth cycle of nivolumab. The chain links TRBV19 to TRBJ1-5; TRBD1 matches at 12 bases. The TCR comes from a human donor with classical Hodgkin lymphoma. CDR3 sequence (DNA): TGTGCCAGTAAATCCCAGTTGGGACAGGGGGCTAGCAATCAGCCCCAGCATTTT. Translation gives CASKSQLGQGASNQPQHF.